A single sample gave rise to the 19 T cell receptor beta chains below, sequenced in a study of early T cells in non-severe SARS-CoV-2 infection. TCRdb re-analysed the 5' RACE reads in MiXCR, keeping a single row per CDR3 protein. Of more than 95,000 distinct CDR3 sequences listed, 15% are singletons. The specimen was whole blood. The origin of the receptors is an adult who was a healthcare worker with PCR-confirmed SARS-CoV-2 infection or an uninfected control (not recorded which).

This clonotype was counted many times. The rearrangement uses TRBV29-1 and TRBJ2-1, with D maybe TRBD2 (7 bases). Germline CDR1 SQVTM, CDR2 ANQGSEA. The CDR3 runs 13 residues. The germline V and J ends were trimmed by 7 bases and 8 bases, with 18 bases remaining between them. CDR3 DNA: TGCAGCGCCGAGGCGGGGGCCGGCGATGAGCAGTTCTTC. Protein: CSAEAGAGDEQFF.

This clonotype was counted ten times or more. The genes are TRBV11-2 and TRBJ2-5, with D possibly matching TRBD1 (5 bases). V dropped 5 bases and J dropped 3 bases, with 13 bases sitting between them. The germline CDR1 and CDR2 sequences are SGHAT and FQNNGV. CDR3 length: 14 residues. The CDR3 DNA sequence: TGTGCCAGCAGCCCACCCAGGGTCAAAGAGACCCAGTACTTC. Its protein product is CASSPPRVKETQYF.

V usage is TRBV19 and J usage is TRBJ1-5; D ambiguous. The CDR3 length is 14 residues. The germline CDR1 and CDR2 sequences are LNHDA and SQIVND (reference sequence). V lost 7 bases, J lost 0 bases, and 10 bases lay in between. The CDR3 sequence is CASTDGLSNQPQHF. CDR3 nucleotide sequence: TGTGCCAGTACGGACGGACTTAGCAATCAGCCCCAGCATTTT.

Only one count was recorded for this clonotype. V usage is TRBV12-3 or TRBV12-4 and J usage is TRBJ1-6; tentatively, D is TRBD1 (5 bases). The length of the CDR3 is 14 residues. The V gene lost 3 bases and the J gene lost 9 bases, with 12 bases spanning the gap. Written as DNA, the CDR3 is TGTGCCAGCAGTTTGGGAGGGGCGACTTCACCCCTCCACTTT. It specifies CASSLGGATSPLHF.

The sample holds a few counts of this clonotype. This sequence joins TRBV12-3 or TRBV12-4 and TRBJ1-1; D remains unclear. The germline V and J ends were trimmed by 2 bases and 1 base, with 8 bases remaining between them. CDR3 length: 14 residues. CDR3 DNA sequence: TGTGCCAGCAGTTTATTTGGGCCGAACACTGAAGCTTTCTTT. This sequence encodes CASSLFGPNTEAFF.

In its sample, this clonotype was seen a few times. The genes are TRBV5-6 and TRBJ1-1, with TRBD1 matching over 7 bases. V gave up 4 bases and J gave up 6 bases; unmatched junction bases: 12. CDR3 length: 15 amino acids. Germline-derived CDR1 and CDR2 are SGHDT and YYEEEE. CDR3 bases: TGTGCCAGCAGCGCCCGTGGACAGGTCATCGCTGAAGCTTTCTTT. This encodes CASSARGQVIAEAFF.

The chain is built from TRBV9 and TRBJ2-7, with 9 positions matching TRBD2. Germline V gives CDR1 SGDLS, CDR2 YYNGEE. This CDR3 region has 15 residues. J lost 4 bases, V lost 0 bases, and 5 bases had no gene match. In DNA, the CDR3 is TGTGCCAGCAGCGTAGGAAGCGGGGGGACTTACGAGCAGTACTTC. Protein sequence: CASSVGSGGTYEQYF.

This clonotype was seen at least ten times. The chain employs TRBV29-1 and TRBJ2-1; TRBD1 matches at 8 bases. Trimming at V came to 6 bases and at J to 3 bases, leaving 4 bases not matched to a gene. The CDR3 runs to 13 residues. CDR1 and CDR2 (germline): SQVTM, ANQGSEA. The CDR3 reads CSVGQGYYNEQFF. In DNA, the CDR3 is TGCAGCGTCGGACAGGGATACTACAATGAGCAGTTCTTC.

In this sample, this clonotype turned up a few times. The gene calls are TRBV5-4 and TRBJ2-1; 14 bases align to TRBD2. After removal of 5 bases from V and 2 bases from J, the junction contained 9 bases not matched to a gene. The CDR3 runs to 18 residues. The germline V gene has CDR1 SGHNT and CDR2 YYREEE (reference sequence). The CDR3 is CASSPTPGLAGAYNEQFF. As DNA, the CDR3 is TGTGCCAGCAGTCCTACACCGGGACTAGCGGGGGCCTACAATGAGCAGTTCTTC.

This clonotype occurred a few times. The chain couples TRBV29-1 to TRBJ1-3; no firm D call. There are 13 residues in the CDR3. CDR1 and CDR2 from the germline V gene are SQVTM and ANQGSEA. Trimming left V 4 bases short and J 6 bases short, with 13 bases between. The CDR3 sequence is CSVAVGVVNTIYF. The CDR3 nucleotides are TGCAGCGTTGCGGTTGGGGTTGTAAACACCATATATTTT.

This clonotype was counted only a few times. The chain recombines TRBV4-1 with TRBJ2-5, with 10 bases that match TRBD2. Unmatched junction bases numbered 6, after V lost 2 bases and J lost 3 bases. This CDR3 is built from 16 residues. Germline CDR1 reads MGHRA; CDR2 reads YSYEKL. CDR3 nucleotides: TGCGCCAGCAGCCAATTAAGCGGGGGGGCAAAAGAGACCCAGTACTTC. It yields the protein CASSQLSGGAKETQYF.

The rearrangement joins TRBV6-4 to TRBJ1-2, with 7 positions matching TRBD1. CDR3 length: 15 amino acids. V shed 3 bases, J shed 0 bases, and the junction held 4 bases outside the gene matches. Per germline, CDR1 MRHNA and CDR2 SNTAGT. CDR3 bases: TGTGCCAGCAGTGAGGAAACAGGGGCTAACTATGGCTACACCTTC. This encodes CASSEETGANYGYTF.

This rearrangement joins TRBV4-1 to TRBJ2-1; 7 bases agree with TRBD2. CDR3 size: 14 residues. Per germline, CDR1 MGHRA and CDR2 YSYEKL. Trimming at V came to 3 bases and at J to 7 bases, leaving 6 bases not matched to a gene. CDR3 sequence (DNA): TGCGCCAGCAGCCAGGGAGGGCTGGGGAATGAGCAGTTCTTC. Protein: CASSQGGLGNEQFF.

This chain joins TRBV6-5 and TRBJ1-1; TRBD1 agrees at 8 bases. CDR3 length: 15 amino acids. CDR1 and CDR2 from the germline V gene are MNHEY and SVGAGI. J gave up 8 bases and V 6 bases, and 14 bases lay outside the gene matches. CDR3 loop: CASSFHGQGRTEAFF. The CDR3 coding sequence is TGTGCCAGCAGCTTCCACGGACAGGGCAGAACCGAAGCTTTCTTT.

This clonotype was counted a few times. V gene TRBV10-3 combines with J gene TRBJ2-5; 10 bases fit TRBD2. The CDR3 runs 16 residues. The germline CDR1 and CDR2 sequences are ENHRY and SYGVKD. The junction had 16 bases not matched to a gene; V was cut back by 8 bases and J by 7 bases. CDR3 loop: CAIGASGGRSSWTQYF. DNA of the CDR3: TGTGCCATCGGCGCTAGCGGGGGCCGCTCGTCCTGGACCCAGTACTTC.

The chain recombines TRBV29-1 with TRBJ1-1; TRBD1 is a possible D gene (6 bases). The CDR3 totals 12 residues. Germline assignment: CDR1 SQVTM and CDR2 ANQGSEA. Trimming left V 4 bases short and J 3 bases short, with 9 bases between. CDR3 sequence reads: CSVGRGYTEAFF. In DNA form, the CDR3 reads TGCAGCGTTGGGAGGGGGTACACTGAAGCTTTCTTT.

The chain combines TRBV5-1 with TRBJ2-5; D not certain. The germline V and J ends were trimmed by 0 bases and 1 base, with 10 bases remaining between them. Looked up from germline, CDR1 is SGHRS and CDR2 is YFSETQ. The CDR3 has 15 residues. The CDR3 spells CASSLELQPQETQYF. The CDR3 coding sequence is TGCGCCAGCAGCTTGGAGCTGCAGCCCCAAGAGACCCAGTACTTC.

This clonotype was detected ten times or more. The chain links TRBV12-3 or TRBV12-4 to TRBJ1-1; D remains unclear. V dropped 5 bases and J dropped 5 bases, with 9 bases sitting between them. This CDR3 is 12 amino acids long. The CDR3 sequence is CASSPGWTEAFF. The CDR3 DNA reads TGTGCCAGCAGTCCGGGTTGGACTGAAGCTTTCTTT.

The CDR3 loop is CASSPRQGEAFF. CDR3 DNA: TGCGCCAGCAGCCCGAGACAGGGTGAAGCTTTCTTT. This rearrangement joins TRBV4-1 to TRBJ1-1, with TRBD1 matching 7 bases. With V trimmed by 4 bases and J by 7 bases, 3 bases remained unmatched. Germline assignment: CDR1 MGHRA and CDR2 YSYEKL. This CDR3 spans 12 amino acids.